This TCR beta chain was identified in a study of CD8+ T cells in alopecia areata. In this sample, this clone turned up a few times. Sorting of PBMCs yielded the CD4+ and CD8+ T cells. Germline V CDR1 and CDR2: SEHNR, FQNEAQ (reference sequence). Trimming cost V 5 bases and J 6 bases, with 13 bases left between them. CDR3 length: 14 amino acids. Extracted from the samples, RNA was reverse transcribed into cDNA to serve as the sequencing template. Some clones are missing from TCRdb's copy, which holds only in-frame ones; the method was immunoSEQ multiplex PCR. The sample holds roughly 150,000 clones, 55% to 65% seen once.

Sequencing was carried out using CD4+ T cells sorted from blood. The V gene is TRBV7-9, the J gene TRBJ1-4; no firm D call. The clonotype originates from a human donor in good health. CDR3 nucleotides: TGTGCCAGCAGCCAAGGGTCAGAACATGAAAAACTGTTTTTT. Protein: CASSQGSEHEKLFF.